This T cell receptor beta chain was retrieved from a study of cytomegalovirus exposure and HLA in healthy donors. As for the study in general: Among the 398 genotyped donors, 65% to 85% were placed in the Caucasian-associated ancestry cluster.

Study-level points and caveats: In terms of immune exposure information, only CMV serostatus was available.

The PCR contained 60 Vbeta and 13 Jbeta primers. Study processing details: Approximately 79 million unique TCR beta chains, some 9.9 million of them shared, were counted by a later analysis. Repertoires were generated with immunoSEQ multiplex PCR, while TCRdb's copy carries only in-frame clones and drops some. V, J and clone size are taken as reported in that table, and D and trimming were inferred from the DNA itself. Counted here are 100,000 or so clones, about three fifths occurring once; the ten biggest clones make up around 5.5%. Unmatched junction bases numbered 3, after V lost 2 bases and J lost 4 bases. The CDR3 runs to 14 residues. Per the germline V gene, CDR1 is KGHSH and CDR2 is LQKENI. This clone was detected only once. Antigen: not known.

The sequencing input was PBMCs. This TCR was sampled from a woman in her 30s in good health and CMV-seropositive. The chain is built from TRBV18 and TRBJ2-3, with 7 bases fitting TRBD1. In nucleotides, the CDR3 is TGTGCCAGCTCACCAATACAGGGGTCAGATACGCAGTATTTT. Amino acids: CASSPIQGSDTQYF.